One sample yielded the 17 T cell receptor beta chains listed below, sequenced in a study of T cell responses to AZD1222 COVID-19 vaccine. Clones were read by immunoSEQ multiplex PCR, and TCRdb kept only the in-frame ones, dropping some. The sample includes roughly 120,000 clones, roughly nine tenths of them seen just once. Sequencing used peripheral blood, obtained on day 0 of AZD1222 vaccination. The receptors here all came from an adult in good health.

The J gene is TRBJ2-3, the V gene TRBV5-1, with D unclear. This CDR3 region has 13 residues. The germline CDR1 and CDR2 sequences are SGHRS and YFSETQ. Trimming removed 0 bases at V and 6 bases at J, with 8 bases between. The CDR3 coding sequence is TGCGCCAGCAGCTTGGCAGCGCCTGATACGCAGTATTTT. This codes for CASSLAAPDTQYF.

This clone was observed once. The chain has TRBV7-2 and TRBJ1-1; 7 bases agree with TRBD1. V lost 3 bases, J lost 5 bases, and 6 bases stayed unmatched. This CDR3 comprises 14 residues. The germline V gene encodes CDR1 SGHTA and CDR2 FQGNSA. The CDR3 DNA reads as TGTGCCAGCAGCTTGGTCACAGGGGTAACTGAAGCTTTCTTT. Translation: CASSLVTGVTEAFF.

The J gene is TRBJ2-1, the V gene TRBV2; 8 bases agree with TRBD1. The ends lost 10 bases at V and 7 bases at J; junction bases unmatched: 3. Germline V gene lookup returns CDR1 SNHLY and CDR2 FYNNEI. This CDR3 is 11 amino acids long. CDR3 in DNA: TGTGCCAACAGACAGGGGAATGAGCAGTTCTTC. This codes for CANRQGNEQFF. Based on the CDR3 plus reference TRBV2 and TRBJ2-1, the full variable domain is EPEVTQTPSHQVTQMGQEVILRCVPISNHLYFYWYRQILGQKVEFLVSFYNNEISEKSEIFDDQFSVERPDGSNFTLKIRSTKLEDSAMYFCANRQGNEQFFGPGTRLTVL.

This chain uses TRBV30 with TRBJ2-3, with D unresolved. Germline CDR1 is GTSNPN and CDR2 is SVGIG (reference sequence). This CDR3 is 11 amino acids long. V was trimmed by 4 bases and J by 2 bases, leaving 4 bases between them. The CDR3 bases are TGTGCCTGGACGGCCACAGATACGCAGTATTTT. Translating it yields CAWTATDTQYF.

The chain couples TRBV5-1 to TRBJ2-1, with 12 bases fitting TRBD2. V gave up 4 bases and J gave up 8 bases; unmatched junction bases: 10. CDR1 is SGHRS, CDR2 YFSETQ, per germline. The CDR3 extends over 16 amino acids. CDR3 sequence reads: CASSPEASGRADEQFF. In DNA form, the CDR3 reads TGCGCCAGCAGCCCGGAGGCTAGCGGGAGGGCCGATGAGCAGTTCTTC.

The sample holds a few counts of this clone. J is TRBJ2-2 and V is TRBV5-1, with 7 positions matching TRBD1. J was trimmed by 7 bases and V by 4 bases; bases with no gene match: 13. CDR1 is SGHRS and CDR2 is YFSETQ in the germline V gene. This CDR3 spans 16 amino acids. This chain's CDR3 is CASSQQAGGTGGELFF. Here the CDR3 DNA reads TGCGCCAGCAGCCAACAGGCAGGGGGTACTGGCGGGGAGCTGTTTTTT.

The chain has TRBV28 and TRBJ1-1, with D perhaps matching TRBD1 (5 bases). The CDR3 is made up of 14 amino acids. Trimming left V 6 bases short and J 4 bases short, with 15 bases between. Looked up from germline, CDR1 is MDHEN and CDR2 is SYDVKM. CDR3 in DNA: TGTGCCAGCAGAATGGAGGGGCTAGTCACTGAAGCTTTCTTT. Protein product: CASRMEGLVTEAFF.

V and J are TRBV7-2 and TRBJ1-2, with no clear D. The germline V gene has CDR1 SGHTA and CDR2 FQGNSA. This CDR3 is built from 13 residues. V was trimmed by 5 bases and J by 0 bases, leaving 7 bases between them. CDR3: CASSNPTNYGYTF. The CDR3 DNA reads TGTGCCAGCAGCAACCCTACTAACTATGGCTACACCTTC.

The V call is TRBV15, the J call TRBJ1-5; no clear D. V dropped 4 bases and J dropped 0 bases, with 7 bases sitting between them. Per the germline V gene, CDR1 is LNHNV and CDR2 is YYDKDF (reference sequence). The CDR3 length is 14 residues. The CDR3 sequence is CATSILDSNQPQHF. CDR3 DNA sequence: TGTGCCACCAGCATCCTGGATAGCAATCAGCCCCAGCATTTT.

This sequence joins TRBV3-1 (or the pseudogene TRBV3-2) and TRBJ1-3; D is unclear. CDR3 size: 16 residues. The V and J ends lost 1 base and 4 bases respectively, with 14 bases between them. Germline CDR1 LGHDT, CDR2 YNNKEL (reference sequence). In DNA form, the CDR3 reads TGTGCCAGCAGCCAAGGGCAAATAGTAACCGGAAACACCATATATTTT. Translating it yields CASSQGQIVTGNTIYF.

The rearrangement uses TRBV12-3 or TRBV12-4 and TRBJ1-5; possibly TRBD1 for D (6 bases). V shed 2 bases and J shed 6 bases, with 8 bases lying between them. CDR3 length: 13 residues. This CDR3 reads CASSLRGGQPQHF. Written as DNA, the CDR3 is TGTGCCAGCAGTTTACGAGGGGGTCAGCCCCAGCATTTT.

The V gene is TRBV21-1, the J gene TRBJ1-1; the table calls TRBD1, which could not be checked here. TRBV21-1 is reported as a pseudogene. This CDR3 spans 14 amino acids. The CDR3 protein is CASISTGKNTEAFF. The CDR3 nucleotides are TGTGCCAGCATTTCGACAGGTAAGAACACTGAAGCTTTCTTT.

This clone was detected only once. The chain employs TRBV7-8 and TRBJ1-5, with D unresolved. The ends were cut back, 5 bases at V and 5 bases at J, with 10 bases in the middle. CDR1 and CDR2 from the germline V gene are SGHVS and FQNEAQ. The CDR3 loop spans 13 amino acids. DNA of the CDR3: TGTGCCAGCAGCCAAACGGCGGATCAGCCCCAGCATTTT. This gives the protein CASSQTADQPQHF.

The table lists this clone with a few counts. The chain carries TRBV29-1 and TRBJ1-2, with a weak D call TRBD1 (5 bases). The germline gives CDR1 SQVTM, CDR2 ANQGSEA. The V end lost 8 bases, the J end lost 3 bases, and 16 bases lay between the germline ends. The CDR3 is 13 amino acids. The CDR3 DNA sequence: TGCAGCTCCACGGGGGGGGAGGACTATGGCTACACCTTC. Its protein product is CSSTGGEDYGYTF.

J is TRBJ1-6 and V is TRBV18; no reliable D call. CDR3 size: 14 residues. CDR1 KGHSH and CDR2 LQKENI come from the germline V gene. The V and J ends lost 6 bases and 4 bases respectively, with 10 bases between them. The CDR3 reads CASSQDVYNSPLHF. The CDR3 DNA follows: TGTGCCAGCTCCCAAGATGTATATAATTCACCCCTCCACTTT.

The chain links TRBV19 to TRBJ2-7, with TRBD2 identical over 7 bases. V lost 3 bases to trimming and J lost 5 bases; unmatched junction nucleotides: 10. Per the germline V gene, CDR1 is LNHDA and CDR2 is SQIVND (reference sequence). The CDR3 is 15 residues long. CDR3 bases: TGTGCCAGTAGTATTGGGGTCGGGAGGAGGAACGAGCAGTACTTC. Translating it yields CASSIGVGRRNEQYF.

This chain connects TRBV5-8 to TRBJ1-2; D is possibly TRBD1 (5 bases). Trimming left V 5 bases short and J 4 bases short, with 12 bases between. The germline gives CDR1 SGHTS, CDR2 YDEGEE. This CDR3 spans 13 amino acids. CDR3 nucleotide sequence: TGTGCCAGCAGGATAGGGACGGTCTATGGCTACACCTTC. Translation: CASRIGTVYGYTF.